Included here is one T cell receptor (beta chain) sequence, with context. The data belong to a study of Tregs in tolerant kidney transplant recipients. Recipients received nonmyeloablative bone marrow transplants from related graft donors, with transient mixed chimerism. Thawed PBMCs were FACS-sorted into unstimulated CD4+CD25+CD127- regulatory T cells, CD4+CD25- non-regulatory cells, CD4 and CD8 cells. Germline V lookup: CDR1 ENHRY, CDR2 SYGVKD. The CDR3 length is 14 residues. Germline trimming cut 4 bases from V and 5 bases from J; bases unmatched to any gene: 5. Assay used: immunoSEQ multiplex PCR; TCRdb lists only in-frame clones, some missing. Among 74,000 or so clones listed, more than 85% were seen once.

Here the sequenced sample was CD4+ T cells from blood (PBMCs), taken 24 months after the transplant. The chain is built from TRBV10-3 and TRBJ1-5; 7 bases map to TRBD1. This clonotype was obtained from a human patient who received a combined kidney and bone marrow transplant. Some of the T cells may derive from the graft donor. CDR3 coding DNA: TGTGCCATCAGTGGAGGGGGCGTGGATCAGCCCCAGCATTTT. Protein sequence: CAISGGGVDQPQHF.